This T cell receptor beta chain was retrieved from a study of blood T cell repertoires in COVID-19. In the study overall: Both acute and convalescent COVID-19 samples were obtained from the United States, Italy and Spain. PBMCs, B-cell-depleted T cells, or T cells were the source of the cDNA or gDNA that made up the material.

Trimming left V 0 bases short and J 5 bases short, with 13 bases between. Germline loops: CDR1 SQVTM, CDR2 ANQGSEA. The CDR3 covers 14 residues. Donors were grouped by their self-reported clinical history. The assay was immunoSEQ multiplex PCR, and TCRdb's table has in-frame clones only and misses some. This sample has hundreds of thousands of clones; approximately 90% occur once, and the top ten carry over 1.5%. The clonotype was recovered from a man between 40 and 49 years old who had recovered from COVID-19. Sequenced sample: PBMCs or T cells enriched from blood (not recorded which). The chain recombines TRBV29-1 with TRBJ1-2; D ambiguous. The DNA for the CDR3 is TGCAGCGTTGAAGATCCCGAGGCGGGGTATGGCTACACCTTC. Its protein is CSVEDPEAGYGYTF. The whole variable domain, filled in from reference TRBV29-1 and TRBJ1-2, reads SAVISQKPSRDICQRGTSLTIQCQVDSQVTMMFWYRQQPGQSLTLIATANQGSEATYESGFVIDKFPISRPNLTFSTLTVSNMSPEDSSIYLCSVEDPEAGYGYTFGSGTRLTVV.